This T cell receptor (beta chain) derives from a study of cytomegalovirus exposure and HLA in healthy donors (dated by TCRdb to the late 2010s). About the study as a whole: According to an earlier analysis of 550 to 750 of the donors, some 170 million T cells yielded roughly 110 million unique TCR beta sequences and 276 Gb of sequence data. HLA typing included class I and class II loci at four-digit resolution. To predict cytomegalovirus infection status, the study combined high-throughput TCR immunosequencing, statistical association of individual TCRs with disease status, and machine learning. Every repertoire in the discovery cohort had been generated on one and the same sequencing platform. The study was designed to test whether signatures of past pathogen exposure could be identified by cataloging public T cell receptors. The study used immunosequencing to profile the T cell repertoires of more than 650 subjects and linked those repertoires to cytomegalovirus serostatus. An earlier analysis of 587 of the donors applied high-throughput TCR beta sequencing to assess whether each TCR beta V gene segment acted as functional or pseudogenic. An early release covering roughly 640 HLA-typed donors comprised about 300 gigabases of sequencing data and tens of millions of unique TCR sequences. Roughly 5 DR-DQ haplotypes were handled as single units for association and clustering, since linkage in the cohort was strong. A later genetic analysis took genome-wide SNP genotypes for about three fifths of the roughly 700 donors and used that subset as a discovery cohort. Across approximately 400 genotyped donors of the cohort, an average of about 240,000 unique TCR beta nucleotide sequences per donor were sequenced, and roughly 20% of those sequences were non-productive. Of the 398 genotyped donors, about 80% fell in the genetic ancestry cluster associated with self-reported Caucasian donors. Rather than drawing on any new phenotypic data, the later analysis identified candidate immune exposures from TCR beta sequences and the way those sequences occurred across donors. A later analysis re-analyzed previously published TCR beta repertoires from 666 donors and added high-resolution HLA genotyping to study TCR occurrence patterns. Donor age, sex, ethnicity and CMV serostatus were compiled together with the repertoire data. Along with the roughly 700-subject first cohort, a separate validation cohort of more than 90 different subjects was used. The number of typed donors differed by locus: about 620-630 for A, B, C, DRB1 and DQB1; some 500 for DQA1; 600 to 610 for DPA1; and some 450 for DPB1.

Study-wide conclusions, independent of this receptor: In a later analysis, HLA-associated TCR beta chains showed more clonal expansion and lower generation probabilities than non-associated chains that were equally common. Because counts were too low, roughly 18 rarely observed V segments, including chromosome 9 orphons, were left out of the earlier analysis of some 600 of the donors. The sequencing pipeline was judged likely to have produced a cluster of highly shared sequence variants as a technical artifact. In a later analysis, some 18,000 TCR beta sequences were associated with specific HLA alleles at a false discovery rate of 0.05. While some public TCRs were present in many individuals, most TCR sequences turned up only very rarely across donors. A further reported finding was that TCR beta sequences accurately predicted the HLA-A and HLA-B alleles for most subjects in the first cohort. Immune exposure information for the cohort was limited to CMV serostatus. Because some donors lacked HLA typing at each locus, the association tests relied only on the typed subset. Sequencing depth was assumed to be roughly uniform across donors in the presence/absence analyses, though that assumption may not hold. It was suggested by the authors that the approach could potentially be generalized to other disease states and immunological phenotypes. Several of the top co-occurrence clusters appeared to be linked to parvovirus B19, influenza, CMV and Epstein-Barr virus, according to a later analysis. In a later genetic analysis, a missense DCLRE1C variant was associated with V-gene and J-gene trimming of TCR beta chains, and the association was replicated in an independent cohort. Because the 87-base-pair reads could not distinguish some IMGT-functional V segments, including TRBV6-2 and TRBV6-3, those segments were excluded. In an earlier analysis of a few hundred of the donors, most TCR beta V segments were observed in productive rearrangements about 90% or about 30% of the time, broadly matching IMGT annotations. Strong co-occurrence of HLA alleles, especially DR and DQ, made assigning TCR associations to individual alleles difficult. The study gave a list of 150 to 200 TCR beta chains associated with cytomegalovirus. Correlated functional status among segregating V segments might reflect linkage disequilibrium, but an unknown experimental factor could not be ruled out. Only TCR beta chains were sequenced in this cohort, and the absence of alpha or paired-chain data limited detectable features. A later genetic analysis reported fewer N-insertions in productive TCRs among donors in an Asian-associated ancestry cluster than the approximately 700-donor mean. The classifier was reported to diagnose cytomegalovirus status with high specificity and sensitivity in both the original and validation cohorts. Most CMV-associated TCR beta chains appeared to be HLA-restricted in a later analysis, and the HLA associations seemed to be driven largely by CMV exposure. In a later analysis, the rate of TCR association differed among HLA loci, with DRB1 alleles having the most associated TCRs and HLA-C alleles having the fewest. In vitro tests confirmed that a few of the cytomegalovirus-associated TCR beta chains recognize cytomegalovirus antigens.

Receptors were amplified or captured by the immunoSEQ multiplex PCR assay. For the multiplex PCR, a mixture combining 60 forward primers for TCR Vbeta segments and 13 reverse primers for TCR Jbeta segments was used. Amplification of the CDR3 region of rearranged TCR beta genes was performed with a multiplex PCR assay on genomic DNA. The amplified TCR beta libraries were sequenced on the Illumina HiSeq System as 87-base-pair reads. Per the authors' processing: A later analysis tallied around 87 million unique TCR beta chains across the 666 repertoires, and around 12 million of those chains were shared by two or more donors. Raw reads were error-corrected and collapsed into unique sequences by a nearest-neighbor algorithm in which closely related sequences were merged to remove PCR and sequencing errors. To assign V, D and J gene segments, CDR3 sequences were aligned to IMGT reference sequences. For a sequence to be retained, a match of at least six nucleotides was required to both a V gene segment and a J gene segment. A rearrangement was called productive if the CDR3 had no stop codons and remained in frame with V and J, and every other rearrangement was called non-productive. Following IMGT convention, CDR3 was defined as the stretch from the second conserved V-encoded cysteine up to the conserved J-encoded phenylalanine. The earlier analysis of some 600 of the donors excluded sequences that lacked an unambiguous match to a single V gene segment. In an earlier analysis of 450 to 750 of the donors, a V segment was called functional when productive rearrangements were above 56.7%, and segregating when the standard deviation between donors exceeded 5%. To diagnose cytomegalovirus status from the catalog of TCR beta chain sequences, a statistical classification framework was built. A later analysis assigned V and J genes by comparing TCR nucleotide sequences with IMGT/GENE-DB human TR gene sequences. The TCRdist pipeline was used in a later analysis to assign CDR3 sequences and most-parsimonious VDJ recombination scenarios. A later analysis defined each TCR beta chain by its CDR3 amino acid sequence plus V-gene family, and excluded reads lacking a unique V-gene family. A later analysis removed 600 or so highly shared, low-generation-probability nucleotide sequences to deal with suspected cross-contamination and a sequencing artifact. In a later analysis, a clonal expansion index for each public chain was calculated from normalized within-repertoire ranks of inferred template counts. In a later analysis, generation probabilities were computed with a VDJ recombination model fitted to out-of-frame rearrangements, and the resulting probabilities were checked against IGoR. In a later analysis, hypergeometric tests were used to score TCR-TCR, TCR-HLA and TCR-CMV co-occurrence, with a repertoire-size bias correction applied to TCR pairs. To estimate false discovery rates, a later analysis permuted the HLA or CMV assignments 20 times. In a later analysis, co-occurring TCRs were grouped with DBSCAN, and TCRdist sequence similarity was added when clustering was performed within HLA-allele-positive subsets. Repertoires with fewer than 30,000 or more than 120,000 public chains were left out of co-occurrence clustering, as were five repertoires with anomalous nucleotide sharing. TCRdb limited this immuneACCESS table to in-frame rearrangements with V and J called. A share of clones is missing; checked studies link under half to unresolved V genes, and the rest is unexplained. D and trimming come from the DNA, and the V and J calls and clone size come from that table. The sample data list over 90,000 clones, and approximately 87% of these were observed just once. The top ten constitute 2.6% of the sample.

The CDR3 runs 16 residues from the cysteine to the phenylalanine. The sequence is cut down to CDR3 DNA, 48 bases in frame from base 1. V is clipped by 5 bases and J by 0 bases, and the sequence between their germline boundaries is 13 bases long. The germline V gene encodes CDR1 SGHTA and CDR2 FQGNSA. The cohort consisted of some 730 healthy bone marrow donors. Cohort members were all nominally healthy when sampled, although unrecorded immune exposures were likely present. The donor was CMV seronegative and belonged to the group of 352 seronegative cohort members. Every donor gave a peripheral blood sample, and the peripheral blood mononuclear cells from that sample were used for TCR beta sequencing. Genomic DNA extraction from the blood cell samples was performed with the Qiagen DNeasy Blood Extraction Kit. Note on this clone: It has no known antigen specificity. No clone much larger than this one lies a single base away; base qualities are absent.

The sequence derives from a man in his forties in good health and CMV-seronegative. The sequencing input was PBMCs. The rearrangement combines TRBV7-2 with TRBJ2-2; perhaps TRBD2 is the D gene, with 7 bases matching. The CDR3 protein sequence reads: CASSLRGGANTGELFF. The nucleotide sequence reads TGTGCCAGCAGCCTGAGGGGGGGGGCGAACACCGGGGAGCTGTTTTTT.